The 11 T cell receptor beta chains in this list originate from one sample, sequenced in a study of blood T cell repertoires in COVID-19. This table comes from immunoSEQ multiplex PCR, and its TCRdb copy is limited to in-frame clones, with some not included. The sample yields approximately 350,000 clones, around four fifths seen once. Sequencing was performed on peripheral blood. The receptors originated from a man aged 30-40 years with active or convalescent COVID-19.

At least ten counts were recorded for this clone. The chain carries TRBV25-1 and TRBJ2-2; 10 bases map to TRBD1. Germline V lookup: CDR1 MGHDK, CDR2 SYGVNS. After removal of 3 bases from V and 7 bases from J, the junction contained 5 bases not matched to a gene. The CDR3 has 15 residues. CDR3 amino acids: CASSDPGTGVGELFF. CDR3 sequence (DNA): TGTGCCAGCAGTGACCCTGGGACAGGGGTCGGGGAGCTGTTTTTT.

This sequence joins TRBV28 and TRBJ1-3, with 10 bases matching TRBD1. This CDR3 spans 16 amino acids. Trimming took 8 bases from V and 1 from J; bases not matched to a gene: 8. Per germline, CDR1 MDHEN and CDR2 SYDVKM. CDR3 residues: CASRSWTGGSGNTIYF. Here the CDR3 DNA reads TGTGCCAGCCGATCCTGGACAGGGGGTTCTGGAAACACCATATATTTT.

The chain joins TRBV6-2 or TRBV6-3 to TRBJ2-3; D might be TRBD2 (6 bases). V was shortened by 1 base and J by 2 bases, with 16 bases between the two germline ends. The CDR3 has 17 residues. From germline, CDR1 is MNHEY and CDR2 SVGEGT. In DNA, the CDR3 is TGTGCCAGCAGTTACTTAATGGGACTGGAGTTCACAGATACGCAGTATTTT. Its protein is CASSYLMGLEFTDTQYF.

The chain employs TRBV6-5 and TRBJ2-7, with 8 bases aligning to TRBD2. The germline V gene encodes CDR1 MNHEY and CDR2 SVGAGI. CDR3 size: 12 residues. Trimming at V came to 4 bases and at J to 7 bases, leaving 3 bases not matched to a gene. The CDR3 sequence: CASSSGLAEQYF. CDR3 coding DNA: TGTGCCAGCAGTTCCGGACTAGCAGAGCAGTACTTC.

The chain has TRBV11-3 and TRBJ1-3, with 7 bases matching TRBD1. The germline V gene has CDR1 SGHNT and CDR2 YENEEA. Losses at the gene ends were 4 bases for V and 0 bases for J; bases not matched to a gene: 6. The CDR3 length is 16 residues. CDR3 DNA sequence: TGTGCCAGCAGCTCAAGACAGGGCTTCTCTGGAAACACCATATATTTT. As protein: CASSSRQGFSGNTIYF.

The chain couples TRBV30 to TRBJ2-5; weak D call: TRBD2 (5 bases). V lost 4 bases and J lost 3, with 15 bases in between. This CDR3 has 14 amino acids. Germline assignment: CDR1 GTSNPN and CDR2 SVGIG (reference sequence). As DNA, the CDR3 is TGTGCCTGGAATATAGGACTCAGTAAAGAGACCCAGTACTTC. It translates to CAWNIGLSKETQYF. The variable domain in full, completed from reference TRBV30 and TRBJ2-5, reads SQTIHQWPATLVQPVGSPLSLECTVEGTSNPNLYWYRQAAGRGLQLLFYSVGIGQISSEVPQNLSASRPQDRQFILSSKKLLLSDSGFYLCAWNIGLSKETQYFGPGTRLLVL.

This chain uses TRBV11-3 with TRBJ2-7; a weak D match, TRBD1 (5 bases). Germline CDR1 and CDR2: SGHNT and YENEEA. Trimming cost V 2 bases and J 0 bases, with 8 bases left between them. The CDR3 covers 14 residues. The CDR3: CASSLFRVSYEQYF. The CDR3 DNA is TGTGCCAGCAGCTTATTCAGGGTCTCCTACGAGCAGTACTTC.

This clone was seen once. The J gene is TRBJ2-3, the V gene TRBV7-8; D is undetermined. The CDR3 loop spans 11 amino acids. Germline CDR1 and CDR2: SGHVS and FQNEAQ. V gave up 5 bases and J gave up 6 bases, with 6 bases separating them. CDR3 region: CASSPFDTQYF. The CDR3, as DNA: TGTGCCAGCAGCCCCTTCGATACGCAGTATTTT.

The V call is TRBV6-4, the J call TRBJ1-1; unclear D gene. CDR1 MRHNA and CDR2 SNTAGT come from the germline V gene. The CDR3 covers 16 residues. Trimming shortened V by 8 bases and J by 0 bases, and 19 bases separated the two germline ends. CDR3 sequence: CASARHLTVLNTEAFF. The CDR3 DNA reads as TGTGCCAGCGCCAGACACCTAACTGTACTGAACACTGAAGCTTTCTTT.

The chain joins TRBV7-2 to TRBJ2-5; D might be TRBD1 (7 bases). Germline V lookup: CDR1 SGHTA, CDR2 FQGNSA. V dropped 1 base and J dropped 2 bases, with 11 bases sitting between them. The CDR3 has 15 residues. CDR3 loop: CASSLVQGRQETQYF. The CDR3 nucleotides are TGTGCCAGCAGCTTAGTACAGGGGAGGCAAGAGACCCAGTACTTC. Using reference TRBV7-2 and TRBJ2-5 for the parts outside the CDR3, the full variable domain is GAGVSQSPSNKVTEKGKDVELRCDPISGHTALYWYRQSLGQGLEFLIYFQGNSAPDKSGLPSDRFSAERTGGSVSTLTIQRTQQEDSAVYLCASSLVQGRQETQYFGPGTRLLVL.

Here the CDR3 DNA reads TGCAGCGTTACAGGGAGCCGTGGTGAAAAACTGTTTTTT. Translating gives CSVTGSRGEKLFF. The chain combines TRBV29-1 with TRBJ1-4, with D perhaps matching TRBD1 (6 bases). The CDR3 totals 13 residues. The germline gives CDR1 SQVTM, CDR2 ANQGSEA. V was shortened by 5 bases and J by 7 bases, with 14 bases between the two germline ends.